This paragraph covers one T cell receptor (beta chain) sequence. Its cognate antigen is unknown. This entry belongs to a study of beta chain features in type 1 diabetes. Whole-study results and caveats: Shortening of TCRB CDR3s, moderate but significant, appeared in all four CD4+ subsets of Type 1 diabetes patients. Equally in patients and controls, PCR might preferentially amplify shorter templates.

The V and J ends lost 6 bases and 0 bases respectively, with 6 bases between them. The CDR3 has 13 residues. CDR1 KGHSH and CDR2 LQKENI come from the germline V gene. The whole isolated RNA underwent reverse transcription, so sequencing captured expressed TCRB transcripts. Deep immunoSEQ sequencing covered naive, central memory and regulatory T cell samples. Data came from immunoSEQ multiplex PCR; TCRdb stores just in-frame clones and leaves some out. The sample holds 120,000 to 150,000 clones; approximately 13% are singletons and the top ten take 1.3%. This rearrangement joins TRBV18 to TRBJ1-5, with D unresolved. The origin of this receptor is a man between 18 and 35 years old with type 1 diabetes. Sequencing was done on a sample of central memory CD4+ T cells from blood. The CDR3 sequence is CASSLDSNQPQHF. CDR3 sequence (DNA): TGTGCCAGCTCGCTGGATAGCAATCAGCCCCAGCATTTT.